The 10 T cell receptor beta chains presented below share a single source sample, sequenced in a study of metastatic and nonmetastatic thyroid tumors. No patient received treatment before thyroid surgery. Using MiXCR, TCRdb reanalyzed the PCR reads. Of some 21,000 clones listed, about 25% are singletons. Sequencing was carried out using tumor tissue. These receptors all stem from a female donor with papillary thyroid cancer or a benign thyroid nodule (not recorded which). Some clones in this sample may be carry-over from other donors' samples.

This clone was recorded a few times. The DNA for the CDR3 is TGTGCCTGTAATACGCGGGGGGGTGCAGATACGCAGTATTTT. Its protein is CACNTRGGADTQYF. V gene TRBV19 combines with J gene TRBJ2-3, with TRBD2 identical over 9 bases. With V trimmed by 11 bases and J by 4 bases, 10 bases remained unmatched. Germline assignment: CDR1 LNHDA and CDR2 SQIVND (reference sequence). This CDR3 is 14 amino acids long.

The chain is built from TRBV7-9 and TRBJ1-1, with 7 bases identical to TRBD1. The V gene end was trimmed by 5 bases and the J gene end by 1 base; junction bases not matched to a gene: 4. This CDR3 is 14 amino acids long. Germline lookup yields CDR1 SEHNR and CDR2 FQNEAQ (reference sequence). The CDR3 is CASSPDRTNTEAFF. The CDR3 DNA is TGTGCCAGCAGCCCGGACAGGACGAACACTGAAGCTTTCTTT.

The chain carries TRBV12-3 or TRBV12-4 and TRBJ2-7, with TRBD2 matching 13 bases. The J segment lost 2 bases and the V segment lost 5 bases, leaving 6 bases of the junction unmatched. This CDR3 spans 16 amino acids. The CDR3 sequence: CASSPRLAGGTYEQYF. Written as DNA, the CDR3 is TGTGCCAGCAGTCCGCGACTAGCGGGAGGAACCTACGAGCAGTACTTC.

By share, this clone counts as medium-sized (0.01 to 0.1%). The genes are TRBV7-2 and TRBJ1-3, with TRBD1 identical over 10 bases. Germline V CDR1 and CDR2: SGHTA, FQGNSA. CDR3 length equals 15 residues. The junction had 4 bases not matched to a gene; V was cut back by 4 bases and J by 4 bases. DNA of the CDR3: TGTGCCAGCAGCTCCGGGACAGGGGTCGGAAACACCATATATTTT. Translated: CASSSGTGVGNTIYF.

This chain links TRBV19 with TRBJ1-1; D gene unclear. CDR1 is LNHDA, CDR2 SQIVND, per germline (reference sequence). This CDR3 comprises 16 residues. V lost 3 bases and J lost 2, with 16 bases in between. The CDR3 sequence: CASSISGQLINTEAFF. Here the CDR3 DNA reads TGTGCCAGTAGTATTTCTGGCCAGCTCATTAACACTGAAGCTTTCTTT. Combining the CDR3 with reference TRBV19 and TRBJ1-1 gives the whole variable domain DGGITQSPKYLFRKEGQNVTLSCEQNLNHDAMYWYRQDPGQGLRLIYYSQIVNDFQKGDIAEGYSVSREKKESFPLTVTSAQKNPTAFYLCASSISGQLINTEAFFGQGTRLTVV.

A few counts support this clone. The V and J genes are TRBV10-3 and TRBJ1-5, with 7 bases lining up with TRBD1. The V gene end was trimmed by 5 bases and the J gene end by 2 bases; junction bases not matched to a gene: 3. This CDR3 comprises 14 residues. Germline CDR1 is ENHRY and CDR2 is SYGVKD. Here the CDR3 reads CAISLTGGNQPQHF. The CDR3 nucleotides read TGTGCCATCAGTCTTACAGGGGGCAATCAGCCCCAGCATTTT.

This clone is labeled medium-sized (0.01 to 0.1%). This chain's CDR3 is CASRPTSGIYNEQFF. CDR3 coding DNA: TGTGCCAGCAGGCCAACTAGCGGGATCTACAATGAGCAGTTCTTC. This chain connects TRBV6-2 or TRBV6-3 to TRBJ2-1; the match to TRBD2 covers 10 bases. Losses at the gene ends were 6 bases for V and 3 bases for J; bases not matched to a gene: 5. Germline V CDR1 and CDR2: MNHEY, SVGEGT. The CDR3 length is 15 residues.

Concerning this clone itself: The junction departs from the called germline gene at one end, perhaps through a read error. The chain is built from TRBV6-1 and TRBJ1-5, with a tentative D call TRBD1 (5 bases). Germline CDR1 is MNHNS and CDR2 is SASEGT. This CDR3 has 13 amino acids. The CDR3 DNA reads as TGTGTCAGCAGTGCACAGGATTCTCAGCCCCAGCATTTT. Translating gives CVSSAQDSQPQHF.

On this clone itself: Germline is not matched at one junction end, which may reflect a read error. The chain has TRBV6-5 and TRBJ2-1, with D unclear. The CDR3 consists of 15 residues. Germline V gene lookup returns CDR1 MNHEY and CDR2 SVGAGI. CDR3 amino acids: CSSSLTPNSCNEQFF. CDR3 coding DNA: TGTTCCAGCAGTTTGACCCCTAACTCCTGCAATGAGCAGTTCTTC.

This clone was counted between two and nine times. The chain couples TRBV6-4 to TRBJ2-2, with a weak D call TRBD1 (5 bases). This CDR3 is 14 amino acids long. Between the trimmed V and J ends, which lost 2 bases and 8 bases, there was a span of 12 bases. Germline V gene data show CDR1 as MRHNA and CDR2 as SNTAGT. CDR3 loop: CASSDARVVGELFF. The CDR3, as DNA: TGTGCCAGCAGTGACGCCAGGGTCGTTGGGGAGCTGTTTTTT.